Reported below is one TCR beta chain. Its antigen is unidentified. The data were obtained in a study of cytomegalovirus exposure and HLA in healthy donors. Overall study results and limits: A later analysis linked a missense DCLRE1C variant to TCR beta V- and J-gene trimming.

PCR used 60 Vbeta primers and 13 Jbeta primers. The repertoire was sequenced with immunoSEQ multiplex PCR; TCRdb's copy has only in-frame clones and lacks some. The sample has fewer than 200,000 clones; roughly 82% are singletons. The sample taken for sequencing was PBMCs. The TCR was taken from a girl between 2 and 10 years old in good health and CMV-seropositive.

As DNA, the CDR3 is TGTGCCAGCAGCCAAGATTTTTTCCTCCCGGGGACAGGGGACTATGGCTACACCTTC. Translated, it gives CASSQDFFLPGTGDYGYTF. The rearrangement uses TRBV4-2 and TRBJ1-2, with TRBD1 matching 10 bases. Germline CDR1 LGHNA, CDR2 YNFKEQ. This CDR3 contains 19 residues. V dropped 0 bases and J dropped 3; count of bases not matched to a gene: 13.